These 11 T cell receptor beta chains came from one sample sequenced in a study of blood T cell repertoires in COVID-19 (TCRdb year 2020). Library prep was done by the immunoSEQ multiplex PCR assay. Entries here come from immuneACCESS through TCRdb and include only in-frame sequences with V and J called. Some clones fail to appear in such tables; in the studies checked, an unresolved V gene covers under half of the shortfall, and the cause of the remainder is unknown. The sample records around 190,000 clones, roughly 87% of which are singletons. Together, the top ten hold about a tenth of the sample. The specimen sequenced was PBMCs or T cells enriched from blood (not recorded which). Receptors originate from a man aged 18 to 30 with acute COVID-19.

This clone was seen a few times. The chain employs TRBV3-1 (or the pseudogene TRBV3-2) and TRBJ1-2; a weak D match, TRBD1 (6 bases). The CDR3 totals 15 residues. Deletions cut 0 bases from V and 4 bases from J, with 12 bases between. CDR1 and CDR2 (germline): LGHDT, YNNKEL (reference sequence). The DNA of the CDR3 is TGTGCCAGCAGCCAAGATTCGGGGGGCAGCTATGGCTACACCTTC. Translation gives CASSQDSGGSYGYTF.

This clone has just one count. The chain links TRBV10-2 to TRBJ2-7; 9 bases fit TRBD2. This CDR3 is 14 amino acids long. The trim removed 7 bases at V and 1 base at J, leaving 5 bases unmatched. The germline CDR1 and CDR2 sequences are WSHSY and SAAADI. Here the CDR3 DNA reads TGCGCCAGCACCTTAGCGGGAGAGTCCTACGAGCAGTACTTC. Translation gives CASTLAGESYEQYF.

The rearrangement joins TRBV30 to TRBJ2-3, with D tentatively TRBD2 (6 bases). Germline CDR1 reads GTSNPN; CDR2 reads SVGIG (reference sequence). Trimming took off 3 bases at V and 3 bases at J, with 16 bases between the two ends. CDR3 size: 15 residues. CDR3 coding DNA: TGTGCCTGGAGCCCCGGCGGGGTCGAGACAGATACGCAGTATTTT. It encodes CAWSPGGVETDTQYF.

The chain combines TRBV12-3 or TRBV12-4 with TRBJ1-5, with a possible D match to TRBD1 (5 bases). Trimming took off 7 bases at V and 0 bases at J, with 7 bases between the two ends. The CDR3 totals 13 residues. CDR3 nucleotides: TGTGCCAGCACAGGGCGTAGCAATCAGCCCCAGCATTTT. Translation gives CASTGRSNQPQHF.

This clone was seen more than once but under ten times. The chain carries TRBV11-3 and TRBJ1-1, with no clear D. With 4 bases removed from V and 7 bases from J, the gap between germline ends came to 13 bases. This CDR3 contains 13 residues. The V gene's germline CDR1 is SGHNT and CDR2 YENEEA. The CDR3 DNA sequence: TGTGCCAGCAGCTCCCCCCCGGGATTTGAAGCTTTCTTT. Translation: CASSSPPGFEAFF.

The chain joins TRBV19 to TRBJ2-3; TRBD2 matches 7 bases. The germline gives CDR1 LNHDA, CDR2 SQIVND (reference sequence). The CDR3 extends over 20 amino acids. V shed 3 bases and J 5 bases; nucleotides not matched to a gene: 23. The CDR3 DNA reads TGTGCCAGTAGTATCCCCGGGACTAAGGGATCTCATGGTCAACGAGATACGCAGTATTTT. The encoded protein is CASSIPGTKGSHGQRDTQYF.

This clone has a handful of counts. The V gene is TRBV4-3, the J gene TRBJ1-4; no firm D call. Between the trimmed V and J ends, which lost 1 base and 10 bases, there was a span of 10 bases. The CDR3 extends over 13 amino acids. Germline CDR1 is LGHNA and CDR2 is YSLEER. The CDR3 is CASSQGGSGKLFF. DNA of the CDR3: TGCGCCAGCAGCCAAGGAGGGTCGGGAAAACTGTTTTTT.

This sequence joins TRBV12-1 and TRBJ2-5; the table's TRBD1 call for D was not verified on the DNA. TRBV12-1 is marked as a pseudogene. The CDR3 consists of 13 residues. DNA of the CDR3: TGTGCCAGCAGCTTGGGGGCCCAAGAGACCCAGTACTTC. Its protein is CASSLGAQETQYF.

The V gene is TRBV6-5, the J gene TRBJ2-7; 7 nucleotides agree with TRBD2. Germline CDR1 and CDR2: MNHEY and SVGAGI. The CDR3 runs 15 residues. With V trimmed by 5 bases and J by 0 bases, 7 bases remained unmatched. The chain's CDR3 is CASSPLGGSSYEQYF. In DNA, the CDR3 is TGTGCCAGCAGTCCTCTGGGGGGGAGCTCCTACGAGCAGTACTTC.

This chain connects TRBV9 to TRBJ2-1, with unresolved D. The CDR3 extends over 10 amino acids. CDR1 is SGDLS, CDR2 YYNGEE, per germline. V shed 5 bases and J shed 7 bases, with 4 bases lying between them. The CDR3 DNA reads TGTGCCAGCAGGGAGAATGAGCAGTTCTTC. Its translation: CASRENEQFF.

The gene calls are TRBV11-3 and TRBJ2-7; 8 bases agree with TRBD1. Per the germline V gene, CDR1 is SGHNT and CDR2 is YENEEA. After removal of 5 bases from V and 5 bases from J, the junction contained 5 bases not matched to a gene. The CDR3 extends over 13 amino acids. The DNA of the CDR3 is TGTGCCAGCAGCCACAGGGGGTTCCACGAGCAGTACTTC. Translating gives CASSHRGFHEQYF.